This T cell receptor beta chain was observed in a study of T cell responses to AZD1222 COVID-19 vaccine. About this clone itself: Its antigen is unidentified.

The table came from immunoSEQ multiplex PCR; TCRdb's copy has only in-frame clones and leaves some out. Of roughly 99,000 clones in the sample, around 87% were seen once. The study's findings and limits: Dominant at 160-218 and 743-854, vaccine-associated CD4 TCRs also spanned spike. Two AZD1222 doses significantly raised spike-specific TCR breadth and depth over controls. Most donors were white British and more were female, and clonal diversity was possibly underestimated.

The material was peripheral blood, obtained on day 0 of AZD1222 vaccination. This clonotype was sampled from an adult in good health.

CDR3 region: CASSQLGGNTEAFF. CDR3 in DNA: TGTGCCAGCAGCCAATTAGGGGGGAACACTGAAGCTTTCTTT. J is TRBJ1-1 and V is TRBV14, with a possible D match to TRBD1 (6 bases). The ends were cut back, 2 bases at V and 1 base at J, with 8 bases in the middle. From germline, CDR1 is SGHDN and CDR2 FVKESK. This CDR3 region has 14 residues.